These 19 T cell receptor beta chains share one sample of origin, sequenced in a study of shared clonotypes between healthy human individuals. Method: immunoSEQ multiplex PCR; TCRdb's copy keeps in-frame clones and lacks some. Among millions of clones listed, around 96% were seen once. Selected positively for CCR7 and CD45RO-negative, naive CD8 cells excluded terminally differentiated effector memory CD45RA+ cells. Sample: naive CD8+ T cells sorted from blood. The receptors were gathered from a man between 18 and 35 years old in good health.

The V and J genes are TRBV28 and TRBJ1-5, with TRBD1 identical over 9 bases. The germline gives CDR1 MDHEN, CDR2 SYDVKM. The CDR3 has 15 residues. V dropped 5 bases and J dropped 9; count of bases not matched to a gene: 11. CDR3 DNA: TGTGCCAGCAGTCTGGGGACAGAGGGACAGGGGCCCCAGCATTTT. This sequence encodes CASSLGTEGQGPQHF.

In the case of this clone: A much larger clone differs by one base, so this may be a read error. The sample has other DNA sequences that encode this CDR3 too. The V gene is TRBV5-6, the J gene TRBJ2-3; D gene unclear. V was clipped by 5 bases and J by 2 bases, with 3 bases between them. Germline-derived CDR1 and CDR2 are SGHDT and YYEEEE. CDR3 length equals 11 residues. The CDR3 sequence: CASSFTDTQYF. The CDR3 DNA reads TGTGCCAGCAGTTTCACAGATACGCAGTATTTT.

CDR3 sequence (DNA): TGTGCCAGCAGTTTATATGGGGCCGGGACAGACTACAATGAGCAGTTCTTC. Translating it yields CASSLYGAGTDYNEQFF. The gene calls are TRBV27 and TRBJ2-1, with 7 bases lining up with TRBD1. The V gene's germline CDR1 is MNHEY and CDR2 SMNVEV (reference sequence). The junction had 9 bases not matched to a gene; V was cut back by 1 base and J by 3 bases. The CDR3 is 17 residues long.

This sequence joins TRBV6-1 and TRBJ1-2, with 12 bases fitting TRBD1. CDR1 and CDR2 from the germline V gene are MNHNS and SASEGT. This CDR3 spans 15 amino acids. V was pared by 10 bases and J by 4 bases, with 10 bases of the junction left unmatched. The CDR3 DNA follows: TGTGCCACCCCCGCCGGGACAGGGGGCATCTATGGCTACACCTTC. This translates into CATPAGTGGIYGYTF.

The J gene is TRBJ1-2, the V gene TRBV29-1; TRBD1 matches 8 bases. CDR1 is SQVTM, CDR2 ANQGSEA, per germline. V dropped 4 bases and J dropped 3; count of bases not matched to a gene: 25. The length of the CDR3 is 20 residues. CDR3 in amino acids: CSVGGEGRTGLSANYYGYTF. The CDR3 nucleotides are TGCAGCGTTGGGGGGGAGGGACGGACAGGGCTGTCTGCAAATTACTATGGCTACACCTTC.

This chain connects TRBV28 to TRBJ2-2, with D perhaps TRBD1 (5 bases). From germline, CDR1 is MDHEN and CDR2 SYDVKM. Trimming pared 4 bases from V and 6 bases from J, leaving 12 bases between. This CDR3 region has 14 residues. CDR3 nucleotides: TGTGCCAGCAGTTGGGGCACAGAGGCCGGGGAGCTGTTTTTT. Translating gives CASSWGTEAGELFF.

The genes are TRBV5-1 and TRBJ1-5; 7 bases line up with TRBD1. The ends lost 1 base at V and 10 bases at J; junction bases unmatched: 17. CDR1 and CDR2 from the germline V gene are SGHRS and YFSETQ. The CDR3 spans 17 residues. CDR3: CASSLNKQGPPGNPQHF. The CDR3 DNA sequence: TGCGCCAGCAGCTTGAATAAACAGGGGCCGCCGGGGAATCCCCAGCATTTT.

The V call is TRBV6-5, the J call TRBJ1-5; the match to TRBD1 covers 7 bases. The CDR3 length is 14 residues. The ends lost 7 bases at V and 0 bases at J; junction bases unmatched: 3. Germline assignment: CDR1 MNHEY and CDR2 SVGAGI. This chain's CDR3 is CASKTGVSNQPQHF. DNA for the CDR3: TGTGCCAGCAAAACAGGGGTTAGCAATCAGCCCCAGCATTTT.

V gene TRBV7-9 combines with J gene TRBJ1-4; unclear D gene. The CDR3 is 16 amino acids. The germline V and J ends were trimmed by 5 bases and 4 bases, with 17 bases remaining between them. In germline, CDR1 is SEHNR, CDR2 FQNEAQ (reference sequence). DNA for the CDR3: TGTGCCAGCAGCCCTGGGGAGATGGGCAGTAATGAAAAACTGTTTTTT. It encodes CASSPGEMGSNEKLFF.

V gene TRBV27 combines with J gene TRBJ2-7; D uncertain. CDR3 length: 14 residues. Trimming removed 5 bases at V and 3 bases at J, with 14 bases between. Germline assignment: CDR1 MNHEY and CDR2 SMNVEV (reference sequence). CDR3: CASSPKGKNYEQYF. The CDR3 bases are TGTGCCAGCAGTCCCAAGGGAAAAAACTACGAGCAGTACTTC.

This clone was counted a single time. V gene TRBV27 combines with J gene TRBJ2-2, with 9 bases lining up with TRBD1. CDR1 is MNHEY, CDR2 SMNVEV, per germline (reference sequence). Trimming cost V 5 bases and J 7 bases; bases outside gene matches: 8. The CDR3 consists of 15 residues. The CDR3 protein is CASSSYRGPDGELFF. CDR3 bases: TGTGCCAGCAGTAGCTACAGGGGGCCGGACGGGGAGCTGTTTTTT.

This chain uses TRBV18 with TRBJ2-7, with 10 bases aligning to TRBD1. This CDR3 is 16 amino acids long. Germline lookup yields CDR1 KGHSH and CDR2 LQKENI. Unmatched junction bases numbered 8, after V lost 1 base and J lost 5 bases. The CDR3 here is CASSPREGDRGHEQYF. The CDR3 nucleotides read TGTGCCAGCTCACCACGAGAAGGAGACAGGGGGCACGAGCAGTACTTC.

The chain recombines TRBV9 with TRBJ2-7, with 9 bases fitting TRBD1. Germline V lookup: CDR1 SGDLS, CDR2 YYNGEE. The CDR3 sequence is 15 residues long. V lost 4 bases, J lost 3 bases, and 8 bases stayed unmatched. The CDR3 DNA reads as TGTGCCAGCAGCATCCAGGACAGGGGATACTACGAGCAGTACTTC. Its protein is CASSIQDRGYYEQYF.

This chain joins TRBV5-6 and TRBJ2-7; TRBD2 might be the D (6 bases). Trimming removed 3 bases at V and 3 bases at J, with 10 bases between. This CDR3 has 13 residues. Germline V CDR1 and CDR2: SGHDT, YYEEEE. The CDR3 sequence: CASSSGAGYEQYF. CDR3 in DNA: TGTGCCAGCAGCTCGGGAGCCGGCTACGAGCAGTACTTC.

The J gene is TRBJ2-3, the V gene TRBV7-9; TRBD2 matches at 11 bases. The CDR3 loop spans 14 amino acids. The V segment lost 4 bases and the J segment 7 bases; nucleotides outside the gene matches: 4. CDR1 is SEHNR, CDR2 FQNEAQ, per germline (reference sequence). This CDR3 reads CASSSPTSGNTQYF. The DNA of the CDR3 is TGTGCCAGCAGCTCGCCGACTAGCGGGAATACGCAGTATTTT.

V and J are TRBV28 and TRBJ2-5; D possibly corresponds to TRBD1 (6 bases). V was clipped by 3 bases and J by 4 bases, with 15 bases between them. CDR3 length: 15 residues. Germline CDR1 is MDHEN and CDR2 is SYDVKM. The DNA for the CDR3 is TGTGCCAGCAGTTTCGTTTCAGGGGCGGGAGAGACCCAGTACTTC. Its protein product is CASSFVSGAGETQYF.

This rearrangement joins TRBV20-1 to TRBJ2-7, with D hard to call. V was pared by 5 bases and J by 5 bases, with 10 bases between. Germline V CDR1 and CDR2: DFQATT, SNEGSKA (reference sequence). The CDR3 loop spans 11 amino acids. The CDR3 DNA sequence: TGCAGTGCTTCAGAAAATCACGAGCAGTACTTC. Translation gives CSASENHEQYF.

The chain combines TRBV29-1 with TRBJ1-2, with unresolved D. Trimming took off 6 bases at V and 4 bases at J, with 18 bases between the two ends. The CDR3 has 14 residues. The V gene's germline CDR1 is SQVTM and CDR2 ANQGSEA. The CDR3 is CSVPDWPKGYGYTF. DNA of the CDR3: TGCAGCGTCCCGGACTGGCCTAAGGGCTATGGCTACACCTTC.

To note about this clone: This sample also contains other DNA sequences that code for the same CDR3. The chain recombines TRBV30 with TRBJ2-7; no clear D. The CDR3 has 12 amino acids. Germline loops: CDR1 GTSNPN, CDR2 SVGIG (reference sequence). Trimming pared 0 bases from V and 4 bases from J, leaving 7 bases between. CDR3 residues: CAWSVGGYEQYF. In DNA, the CDR3 is TGTGCCTGGAGTGTAGGCGGTTACGAGCAGTACTTC.